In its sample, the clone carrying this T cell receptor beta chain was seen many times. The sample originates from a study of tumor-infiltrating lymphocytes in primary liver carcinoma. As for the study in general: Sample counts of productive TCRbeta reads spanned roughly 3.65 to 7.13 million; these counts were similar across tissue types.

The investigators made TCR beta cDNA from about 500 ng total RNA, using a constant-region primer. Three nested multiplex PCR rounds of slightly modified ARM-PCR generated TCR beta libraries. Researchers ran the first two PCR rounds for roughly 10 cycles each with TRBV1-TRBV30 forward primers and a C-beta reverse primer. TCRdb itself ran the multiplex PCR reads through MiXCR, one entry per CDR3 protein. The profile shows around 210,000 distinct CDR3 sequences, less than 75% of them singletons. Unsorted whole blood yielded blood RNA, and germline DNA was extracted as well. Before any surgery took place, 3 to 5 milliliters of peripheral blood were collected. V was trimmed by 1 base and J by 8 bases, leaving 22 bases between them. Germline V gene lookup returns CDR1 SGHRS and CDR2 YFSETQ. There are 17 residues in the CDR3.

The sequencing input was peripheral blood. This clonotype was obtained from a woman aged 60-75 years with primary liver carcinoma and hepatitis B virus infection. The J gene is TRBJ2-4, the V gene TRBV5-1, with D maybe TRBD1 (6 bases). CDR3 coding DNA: TGCGCCAGCAGCTTGTCCCGCTACCAGGGGATTGGGGACATTCAGTACTTC. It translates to CASSLSRYQGIGDIQYF.